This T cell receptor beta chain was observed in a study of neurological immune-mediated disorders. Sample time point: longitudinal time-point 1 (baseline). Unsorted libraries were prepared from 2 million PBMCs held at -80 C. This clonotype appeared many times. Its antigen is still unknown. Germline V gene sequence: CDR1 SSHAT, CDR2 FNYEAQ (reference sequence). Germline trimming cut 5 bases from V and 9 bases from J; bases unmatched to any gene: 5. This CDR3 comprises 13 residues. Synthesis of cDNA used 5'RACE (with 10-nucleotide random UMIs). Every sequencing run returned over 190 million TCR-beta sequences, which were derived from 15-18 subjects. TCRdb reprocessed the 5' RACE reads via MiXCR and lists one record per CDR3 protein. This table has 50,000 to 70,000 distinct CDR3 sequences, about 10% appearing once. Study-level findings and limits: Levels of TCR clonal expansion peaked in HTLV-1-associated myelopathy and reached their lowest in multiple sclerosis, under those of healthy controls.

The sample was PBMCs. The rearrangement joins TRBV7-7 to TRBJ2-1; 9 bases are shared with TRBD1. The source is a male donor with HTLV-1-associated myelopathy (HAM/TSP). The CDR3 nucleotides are TGTGCCAGCAGCAGTTCGACAGGGGGTGAGCAGTTCTTC. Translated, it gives CASSSSTGGEQFF. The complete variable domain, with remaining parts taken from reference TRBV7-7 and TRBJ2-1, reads GAGVSQSPRYKVTKRGQDVTLRCDPISSHATLYWYQQALGQGPEFLTYFNYEAQPDKSGLPSDRFSAERPEGSISTLTIQRTEQRDSAMYRCASSSSTGGEQFFGPGTRLTVL.